The clone carrying this TCR beta chain was seen only a few times. The antigen remains undetermined. The data stem from a study of CD8+ T cells in alopecia areata. The V and J ends lost 1 base and 1 base respectively, with 12 bases between them. The CDR3 covers 16 residues. CDR1 and CDR2 (germline): LGHNA, YNFKEQ. RNA was extracted and reverse transcribed into cDNA as the sequencing template. TCRdb's copy holds only in-frame clones and misses some; the assay was immunoSEQ multiplex PCR. This table holds about 150,000 clones, under 60% found once. Specimens obtained from alopecia areata patients comprised lesional scalp punch biopsies and peripheral blood. General study findings and limits: It was lesional scalp, especially alopecia totalis/universalis, that showed higher clonality than normal scalp.

The material sequenced was CD4+ T cells sorted from blood, taken at week 0. This TCR was sampled from a human donor with alopecia areata. This chain uses TRBV4-2 with TRBJ2-3, with D possibly being TRBD2 (5 bases). The CDR3: CASSQVTSRGTDTQYF. The CDR3 DNA reads as TGTGCCAGCAGCCAAGTTACTAGTAGAGGCACAGATACGCAGTATTTT.